This is a list of T cell receptor beta chains from one sample in a study of OX40 agonist ivuxolimab in advanced cancers. Profiled with immunoSEQ multiplex PCR; TCRdb holds only in-frame clones, not every one. Found here are 70,000 to 95,000 clones, around 90% of them singletons; the top ten hold around 0.71%. The sample in question was CD4+ or CD8+ T cells sorted from blood, obtained in a trial of the OX40 agonist ivuxolimab. The source is an adult with an advanced solid tumor such as melanoma, head and neck, liver or kidney cancer. CDR3s include the opening cysteine and the closing phenylalanine or tryptophan. A D gene is named only where the DNA matches it firmly. Only part of the rows carry a size: once, few, many, or a class if the clone is expanded.

D gene,clone size,V gene,J gene,CDR3 DNA,CDR3 protein
.,once,TRBV7-6,TRBJ1-4,TGTGCCAGCAGCTTAGCGGAAGCTAATGAAAAACTGTTTTTT,CASSLAEANEKLFF
.,.,TRBV11-2,TRBJ2-7,TGTGCCAGCAGCTTAATAGGACCCCTTCGCGAGCAGTACTTC,CASSLIGPLREQYF
.,.,TRBV5-4,TRBJ2-1,TGTGCCGTAACCGGGTCTTCCTACAATGAGCAGTTCTTC,CAVTGSSYNEQFF
TRBD1,.,TRBV27,TRBJ2-6,TGTGCCAGCAGTCTCTTGGGACAGGCCCCCCTCTCTGGGGCCAACGTCCTGACTTTC,CASSLLGQAPLSGANVLTF
TRBD1,.,TRBV6-6,TRBJ2-7,TGTGCCAGCAGTGTCGCCGGGACAGGGTCTTACGAGCAGTACTTC,CASSVAGTGSYEQYF
.,.,TRBV6-1,TRBJ1-4,TGTGCCAGCAGGGGACGGGATAATGAAAAACTGTTTTTT,CASRGRDNEKLFF
.,.,TRBV5-1,TRBJ2-3,TGCGCCAGCAGCTTGGGGTCAGGCGTTAGCACAGATACGCAGTATTTT,CASSLGSGVSTDTQYF
.,.,TRBV5-1,TRBJ2-3,TGCGCCAGCAGCTATACAGGGTCTAGCACAGATACGCAGTATTTT,CASSYTGSSTDTQYF
TRBD1,.,TRBV7-2,TRBJ2-1,TGTGCCAGCAGCTTAGGGCCCCGGGACAGCAATGAGCAGTTCTTC,CASSLGPRDSNEQFF
TRBD1,.,TRBV6-1,TRBJ2-1,TGTGCCAGCAGTGGTTGGGGACAGGGAGACAATGAGCAGTTCTTC,CASSGWGQGDNEQFF
TRBD1,.,TRBV5-1,TRBJ1-4,TGCGCCAGCAGCTTCGGACAGGGGGAAGAAAAACTGTTTTTT,CASSFGQGEEKLFF
.,.,TRBV7-6,TRBJ2-1,TGTGCCAGCAGCCCCCCCGGGACACTTACGGTGAATGAGCAGTTCTTC,CASSPPGTLTVNEQFF
.,.,TRBV7-2,TRBJ2-2,TGTGCCAGCAGCTTCCTTACTCGGAGGGCCGGGGAGCTGTTTTTT,CASSFLTRRAGELFF
TRBD2,.,TRBV19,TRBJ2-3,TGTGCCAGTAGGTTTCAAGCGGGAGAAGGAGATACGCAGTATTTT,CASRFQAGEGDTQYF
.,once,TRBV30,TRBJ2-3,TGTGCCTGGAGTGTAGGGCAGACCGCTCCTGCGCAGTATTTT,CAWSVGQTAPAQYF
.,.,TRBV11-3,TRBJ2-2,TGTGCCAGCAGCTTAGCCGGACAGTCCACCGGGGAGCTGTTTTTT,CASSLAGQSTGELFF
.,.,TRBV18,TRBJ1-3,TGTGCCAGCTCACCACTCCTGGGGGTCCAAGGAAACACCATATATTTT,CASSPLLGVQGNTIYF
.,.,TRBV30,TRBJ2-5,TGTGCCTGGAACACGCCGGGGGCCGGTCAAGAGACCCAGTACTTC,CAWNTPGAGQETQYF
TRBD1,once,TRBV4-3,TRBJ1-1,TGCGCCAGCAGCCTCACCGGGACAGGGGACGCTGAAGCTTTCTTT,CASSLTGTGDAEAFF
.,.,TRBV20-1,TRBJ1-1,TGCAGTGCTAGAGTTCGGGCTGAAGCTTTCTTT,CSARVRAEAFF
.,.,TRBV19,TRBJ2-6,TGTGCCAGTAAAAGCCAAAGGGCGGGGGCCAACGTCCTGACTTTC,CASKSQRAGANVLTF
TRBD1,few,TRBV5-1,TRBJ1-6,TGCGCCAGCAGCCAGGGACAGGACTCTTCACCCCTCCACTTT,CASSQGQDSSPLHF
.,few,TRBV11-2,TRBJ1-2,TGTGCCAGCAGCTTGCAAGGGGATCATGGCTACACCTTC,CASSLQGDHGYTF
.,.,TRBV5-1,TRBJ1-6,TGCGCCAGCAGCTGGGAGGGACCTAATTCACCCCTCCACTTT,CASSWEGPNSPLHF
.,.,TRBV7-9,TRBJ2-7,TGTGCCAGCAGCTTGAAATACGAGCAGTACTTC,CASSLKYEQYF
.,.,TRBV19,TRBJ2-3,TGTGCCAGTAGTCGGGGTCCCGGCACAGATACGCAGTATTTT,CASSRGPGTDTQYF
.,.,TRBV7-2,TRBJ2-3,TGTGCCAGCAGCTTCCGTTACTCCGGTACCAGAAGCACAGATACGCAGTATTTT,CASSFRYSGTRSTDTQYF
.,.,TRBV7-2,TRBJ2-5,TGTGCCAGCAGCCCATCATCCGCGGCAGCAGAGACCCAGTACTTC,CASSPSSAAAETQYF
.,.,TRBV6-5,TRBJ1-2,TGTGCCAGCAGTTACTCGAACGGGGGGCCGGATGGCTACACCTTC,CASSYSNGGPDGYTF
TRBD1,.,TRBV10-3,TRBJ2-7,TGTGCCATCAGAACCGGGACAGGGGGCAACGAGCAGTACTTC,CAIRTGTGGNEQYF
TRBD1,few,TRBV18,TRBJ1-1,TGTGCCAGCTCCGGGACAGGCACTGAAGCTTTCTTT,CASSGTGTEAFF
.,.,TRBV27,TRBJ1-5,TGTGCCAGCAGTTTATCGGGCGCAGCCCAGCCCCAGCATTTT,CASSLSGAAQPQHF
.,.,TRBV25-1,TRBJ2-5,TGTGCCAGCAGCCGCTCAGGGTTGGAGACCCAGTACTTC,CASSRSGLETQYF
TRBD1,.,TRBV29-1,TRBJ2-7,TGCAGCGTTGGTAAAATCGACAGGGCCTCCTACGAGCAGTACTTC,CSVGKIDRASYEQYF
TRBD1,.,TRBV5-3,TRBJ2-2,TGTGCCAGAAGCCCCCGCGACAGGGGACAGACCGGGGAGCTGTTTTTT,CARSPRDRGQTGELFF
.,.,TRBV7-2,TRBJ1-3,TGTGCCAGCAGCTCAGAGGGAAGAGGAAACACCATATATTTT,CASSSEGRGNTIYF
.,.,TRBV10-3,TRBJ1-4,TGTGCCATCAGTGATCGGGGGGCTGAGGAAAAACTGTTTTTT,CAISDRGAEEKLFF
TRBD2,.,TRBV4-2,TRBJ2-2,TGTGCCAGCAGCCAAGGTGCGGGGGGGAACACCGGGGAGCTGTTTTTT,CASSQGAGGNTGELFF
.,once,TRBV6-5,TRBJ2-7,TGTGCCAGCAGTTACTTCCGGAGCTCCTACGAGCAGTACTTC,CASSYFRSSYEQYF
.,.,TRBV29-1,TRBJ1-4,TGCAGCGTTCACCCTCGGGGGGATAATGAAAAACTGTTTTTT,CSVHPRGDNEKLFF
TRBD1,.,TRBV7-9,TRBJ1-6,TGTGCCAGCAGCTGGGGACAGGGGGATTCACCCCTCCACTTT,CASSWGQGDSPLHF
TRBD1,once,TRBV5-1,TRBJ2-4,TGCGCCAGCAGCCTGGGACAGGAAAACATTCAGTACTTC,CASSLGQENIQYF
TRBD1,.,TRBV10-3,TRBJ2-7,TGTGCCATCAGTGAGTTACAGGGGGCACCCTACGAGCAGTACTTC,CAISELQGAPYEQYF
TRBD2,.,TRBV10-2,TRBJ2-7,TGCGCCAGCAGAGGCGGGGGAGCCCGCTATTCCTACGAGCAGTACTTC,CASRGGGARYSYEQYF
TRBD2,.,TRBV5-6,TRBJ2-7,TGTGCCAGCAGCTTGATAAAGACTAGCGGGAGGGACTACGAGCAGTACTTC,CASSLIKTSGRDYEQYF
.,.,TRBV11-3,TRBJ2-5,TGTGCCAGCAGCAGCTCGAGGGGGAAAGAGACCCAGTACTTC,CASSSSRGKETQYF
.,.,TRBV6-5,TRBJ2-7,TGTGCCAGCAGCCCTCGAGGGCGTAGCGAGCAGTACTTC,CASSPRGRSEQYF
.,few,TRBV11-1,TRBJ1-2,TGTGCCAGCAGCTCGGACAGCTATGGCTACACCTTC,CASSSDSYGYTF